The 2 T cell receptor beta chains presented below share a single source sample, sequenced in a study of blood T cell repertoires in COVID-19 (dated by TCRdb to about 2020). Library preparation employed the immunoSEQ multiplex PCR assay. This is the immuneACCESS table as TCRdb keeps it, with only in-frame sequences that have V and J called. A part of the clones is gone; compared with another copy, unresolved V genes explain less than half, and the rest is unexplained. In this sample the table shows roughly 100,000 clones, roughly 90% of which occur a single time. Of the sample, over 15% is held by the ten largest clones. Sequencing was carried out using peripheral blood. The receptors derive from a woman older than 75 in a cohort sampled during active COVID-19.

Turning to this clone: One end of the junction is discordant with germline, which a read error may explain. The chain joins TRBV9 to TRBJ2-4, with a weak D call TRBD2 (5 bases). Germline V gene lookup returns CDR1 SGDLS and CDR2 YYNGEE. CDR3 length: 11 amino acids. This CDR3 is CASSRDGGLSF. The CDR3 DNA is TGTGCCAGCAGCCGAGATGGCGGACTGAGCTTC.

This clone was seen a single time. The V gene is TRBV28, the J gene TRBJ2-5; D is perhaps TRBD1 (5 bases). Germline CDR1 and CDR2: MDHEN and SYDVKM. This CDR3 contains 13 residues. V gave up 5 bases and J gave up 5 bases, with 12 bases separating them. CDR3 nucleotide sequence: TGTGCCAGCAGTGGGGCCGTGCGGGAGACCCAGTACTTC. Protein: CASSGAVRETQYF.